Many counts were recorded for the clone carrying this TCR beta chain. TCRdb reprocessed the 5' RACE reads with MiXCR, giving one entry per CDR3 protein. The sample holds around 130,000 distinct CDR3 sequences; roughly 3.2% are singletons and the top ten take roughly 1.3%. This sample is part of a study of neurological immune-mediated disorders. The length of the CDR3 is 12 residues. The V end was cut by 8 bases, the J end by 7 bases, with 14 bases between. The source is a woman in her twenties or thirties with multiple sclerosis. Sequencing used PBMCs. This chain joins TRBV12-3 or TRBV12-4 and TRBJ1-2, with a weak D call TRBD1 (5 bases). CDR3 bases: TGTGCCAGCCAAGACAGCTCTATTGGCTACACCTTC. Translating it yields CASQDSSIGYTF.